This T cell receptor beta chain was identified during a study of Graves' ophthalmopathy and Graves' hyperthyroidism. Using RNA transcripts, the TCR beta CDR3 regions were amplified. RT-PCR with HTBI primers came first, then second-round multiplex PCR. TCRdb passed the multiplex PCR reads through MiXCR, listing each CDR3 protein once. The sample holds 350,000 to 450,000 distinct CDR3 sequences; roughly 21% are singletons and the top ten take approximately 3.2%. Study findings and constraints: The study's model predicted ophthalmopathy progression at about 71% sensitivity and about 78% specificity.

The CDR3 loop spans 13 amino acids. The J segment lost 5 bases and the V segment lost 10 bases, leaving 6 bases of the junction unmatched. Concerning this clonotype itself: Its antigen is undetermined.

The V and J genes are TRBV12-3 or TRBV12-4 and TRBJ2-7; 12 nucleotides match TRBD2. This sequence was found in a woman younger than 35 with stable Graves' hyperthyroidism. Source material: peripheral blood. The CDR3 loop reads CATGLAGPNEQYF. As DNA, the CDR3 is TGTGCCACCGGACTAGCGGGGCCGAACGAGCAGTACTTC.